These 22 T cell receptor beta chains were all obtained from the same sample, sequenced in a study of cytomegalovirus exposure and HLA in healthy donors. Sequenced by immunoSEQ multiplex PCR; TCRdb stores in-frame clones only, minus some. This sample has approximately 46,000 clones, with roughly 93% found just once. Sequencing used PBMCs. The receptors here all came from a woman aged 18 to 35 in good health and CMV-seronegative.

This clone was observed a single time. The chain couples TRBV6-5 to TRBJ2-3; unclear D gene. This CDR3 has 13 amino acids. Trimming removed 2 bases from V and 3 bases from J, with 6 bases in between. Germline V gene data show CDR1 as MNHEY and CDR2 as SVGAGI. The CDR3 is CASSYGETDTQYF. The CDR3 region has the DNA TGTGCCAGCAGTTACGGAGAGACAGATACGCAGTATTTT.

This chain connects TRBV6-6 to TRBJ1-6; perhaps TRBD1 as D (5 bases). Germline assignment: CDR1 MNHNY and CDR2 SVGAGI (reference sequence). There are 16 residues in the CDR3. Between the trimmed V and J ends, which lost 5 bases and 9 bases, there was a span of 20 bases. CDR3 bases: TGTGCCAGCAGTCAAGACCCGACAGTAAATAGTTCACCCCTCCACTTT. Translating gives CASSQDPTVNSSPLHF.

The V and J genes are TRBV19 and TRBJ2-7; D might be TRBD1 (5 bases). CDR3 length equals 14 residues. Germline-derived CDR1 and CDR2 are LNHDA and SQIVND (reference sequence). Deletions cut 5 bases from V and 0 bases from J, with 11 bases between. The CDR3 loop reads CASSWGRNSYEQYF. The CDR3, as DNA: TGTGCCAGTAGTTGGGGCCGTAACTCCTACGAGCAGTACTTC. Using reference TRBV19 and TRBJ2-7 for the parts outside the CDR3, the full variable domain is DGGITQSPKYLFRKEGQNVTLSCEQNLNHDAMYWYRQDPGQGLRLIYYSQIVNDFQKGDIAEGYSVSREKKESFPLTVTSAQKNPTAFYLCASSWGRNSYEQYFGPGTRLTVT.

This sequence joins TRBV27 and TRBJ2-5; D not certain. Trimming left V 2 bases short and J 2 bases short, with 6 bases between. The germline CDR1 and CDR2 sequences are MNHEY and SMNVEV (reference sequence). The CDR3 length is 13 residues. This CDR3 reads CASSLNPQETQYF. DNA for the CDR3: TGTGCCAGCAGTTTAAATCCTCAAGAGACCCAGTACTTC.

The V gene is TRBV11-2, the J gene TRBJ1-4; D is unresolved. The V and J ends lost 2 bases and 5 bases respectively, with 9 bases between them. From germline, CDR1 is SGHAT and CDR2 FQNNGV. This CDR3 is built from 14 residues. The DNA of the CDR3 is TGTGCCAGCAGCTTATTCGGTCTAAATGAAAAACTGTTTTTT. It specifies CASSLFGLNEKLFF.

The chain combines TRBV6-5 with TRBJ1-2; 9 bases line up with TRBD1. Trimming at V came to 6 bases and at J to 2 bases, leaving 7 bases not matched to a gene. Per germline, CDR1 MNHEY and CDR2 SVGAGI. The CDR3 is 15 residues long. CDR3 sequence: CASSLGTGYNYGYTF. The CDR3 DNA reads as TGTGCCAGCAGCCTAGGGACAGGGTACAACTATGGCTACACCTTC.

CDR3 sequence: CASSEPGQGEKLFF. In DNA, the CDR3 is TGCGCCAGCAGTGAGCCTGGACAGGGGGAAAAACTGTTTTTT. The chain links TRBV10-2 to TRBJ1-4; 9 bases agree with TRBD1. Per the germline V gene, CDR1 is WSHSY and CDR2 is SAAADI. Unmatched junction bases numbered 3, after V lost 2 bases and J lost 8 bases. The CDR3 length is 14 residues.

CDR3 protein: CSASSGGSYTF. CDR3 DNA sequence: TGCAGTGCTAGTAGCGGGGGAAGCTACACCTTC. V and J are TRBV20-1 and TRBJ1-2; D may be TRBD1 (5 bases). The CDR3 is 11 amino acids. Looked up from germline, CDR1 is DFQATT and CDR2 is SNEGSKA (reference sequence). The V end was cut by 3 bases, the J end by 9 bases, with 11 bases between.

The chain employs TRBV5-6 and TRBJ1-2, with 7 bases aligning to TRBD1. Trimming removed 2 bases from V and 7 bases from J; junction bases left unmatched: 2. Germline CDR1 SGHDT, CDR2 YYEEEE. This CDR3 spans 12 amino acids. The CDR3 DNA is TGTGCCAGCAGCTTACCAGGGGGTGGCTACACCTTC. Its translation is CASSLPGGGYTF.

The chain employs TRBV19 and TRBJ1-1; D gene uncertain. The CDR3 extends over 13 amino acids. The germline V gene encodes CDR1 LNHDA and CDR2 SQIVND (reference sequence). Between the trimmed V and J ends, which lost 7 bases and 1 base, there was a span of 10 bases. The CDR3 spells CASTLAENTEAFF. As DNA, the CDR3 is TGTGCCAGTACCCTCGCGGAGAACACTGAAGCTTTCTTT.

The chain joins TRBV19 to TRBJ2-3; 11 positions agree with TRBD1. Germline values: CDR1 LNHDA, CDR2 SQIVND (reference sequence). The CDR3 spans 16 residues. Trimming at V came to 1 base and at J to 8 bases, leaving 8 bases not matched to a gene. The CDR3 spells CASSIASGQGAVTQYF. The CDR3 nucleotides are TGTGCCAGTAGTATAGCCAGCGGACAGGGGGCTGTTACGCAGTATTTT.

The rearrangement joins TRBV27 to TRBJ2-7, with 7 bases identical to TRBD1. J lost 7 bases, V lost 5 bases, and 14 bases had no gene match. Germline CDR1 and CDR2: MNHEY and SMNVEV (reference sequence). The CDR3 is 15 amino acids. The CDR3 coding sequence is TGTGCCAGCAGTGGTCAGGGGGAAGAGCTCAGGGAGCAGTACTTC. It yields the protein CASSGQGEELREQYF.

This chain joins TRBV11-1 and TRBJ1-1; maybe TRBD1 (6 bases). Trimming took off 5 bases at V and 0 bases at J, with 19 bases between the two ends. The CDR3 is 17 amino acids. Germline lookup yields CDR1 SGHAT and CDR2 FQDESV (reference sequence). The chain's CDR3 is CASSRGGAGAMNTEAFF. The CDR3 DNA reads TGTGCCAGCAGCCGAGGGGGGGCAGGAGCTATGAACACTGAAGCTTTCTTT.

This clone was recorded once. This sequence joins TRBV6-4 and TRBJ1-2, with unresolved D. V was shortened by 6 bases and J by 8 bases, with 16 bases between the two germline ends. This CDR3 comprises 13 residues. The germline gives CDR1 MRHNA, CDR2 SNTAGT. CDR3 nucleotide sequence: TGTGCCAGCAGCGATCGAGGGTTAGGGGGCTACACCTTC. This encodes CASSDRGLGGYTF.

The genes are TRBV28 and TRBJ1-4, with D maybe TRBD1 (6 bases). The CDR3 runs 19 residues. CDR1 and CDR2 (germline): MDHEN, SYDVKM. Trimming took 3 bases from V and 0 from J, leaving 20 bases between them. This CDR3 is CASSFTGTFSVATNEKLFF. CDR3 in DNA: TGTGCCAGCAGTTTTACAGGGACCTTCTCAGTTGCAACTAATGAAAAACTGTTTTTT.

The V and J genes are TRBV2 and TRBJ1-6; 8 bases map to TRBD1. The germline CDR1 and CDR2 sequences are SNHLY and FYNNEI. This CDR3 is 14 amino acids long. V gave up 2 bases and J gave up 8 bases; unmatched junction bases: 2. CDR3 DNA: TGTGCCAGCAGTGAACAGGGGGCTTATTCACCCCTCCACTTT. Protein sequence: CASSEQGAYSPLHF.

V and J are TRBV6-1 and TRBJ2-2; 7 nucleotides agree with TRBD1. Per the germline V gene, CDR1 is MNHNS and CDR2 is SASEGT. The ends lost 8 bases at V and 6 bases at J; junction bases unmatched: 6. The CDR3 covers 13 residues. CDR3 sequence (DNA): TGTGCCAGCCTAGACAGGGACCCCGGGGAGCTGTTTTTT. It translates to CASLDRDPGELFF.

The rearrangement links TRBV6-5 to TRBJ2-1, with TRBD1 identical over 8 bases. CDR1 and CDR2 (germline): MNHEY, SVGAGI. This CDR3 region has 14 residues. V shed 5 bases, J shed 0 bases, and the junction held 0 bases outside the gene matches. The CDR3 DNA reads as TGTGCCAGCAGTACAGGGGGCTCCTACAATGAGCAGTTCTTC. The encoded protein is CASSTGGSYNEQFF.

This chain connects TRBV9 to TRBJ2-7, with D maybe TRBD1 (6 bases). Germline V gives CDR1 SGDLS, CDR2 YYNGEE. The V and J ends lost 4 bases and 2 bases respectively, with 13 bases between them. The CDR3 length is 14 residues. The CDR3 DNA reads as TGTGCCAGCAGCTCCTCAGGGGTCCCCTACGAGCAGTACTTC. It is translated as CASSSSGVPYEQYF.

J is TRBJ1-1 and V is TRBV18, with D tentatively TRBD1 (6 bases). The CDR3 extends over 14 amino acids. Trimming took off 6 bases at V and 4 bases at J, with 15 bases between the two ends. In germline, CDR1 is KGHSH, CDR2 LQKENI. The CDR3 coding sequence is TGTGCCAGCTCGCCAGACAGGTGGGGCACTGAAGCTTTCTTT. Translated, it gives CASSPDRWGTEAFF.

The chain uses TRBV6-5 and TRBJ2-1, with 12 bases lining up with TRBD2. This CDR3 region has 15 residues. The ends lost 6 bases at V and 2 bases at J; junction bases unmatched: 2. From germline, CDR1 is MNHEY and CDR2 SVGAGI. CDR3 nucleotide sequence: TGTGCCAGCAGAGGACTAGCGGGGACCTACAATGAGCAGTTCTTC. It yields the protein CASRGLAGTYNEQFF.

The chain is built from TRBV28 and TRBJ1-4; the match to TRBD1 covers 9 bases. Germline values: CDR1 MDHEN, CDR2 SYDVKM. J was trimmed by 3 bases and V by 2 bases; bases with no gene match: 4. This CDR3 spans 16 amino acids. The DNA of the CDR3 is TGTGCCAGCAGTTTAATTGGGGACAGGGCTAATGAAAAACTGTTTTTT. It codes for CASSLIGDRANEKLFF. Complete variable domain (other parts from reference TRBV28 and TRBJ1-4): DVKVTQSSRYLVKRTGEKVFLECVQDMDHENMFWYRQDPGLGLRLIYFSYDVKMKEKGDIPEGYSVSREKKERFSLILESASTNQTSMYLCASSLIGDRANEKLFFGSGTQLSVL.